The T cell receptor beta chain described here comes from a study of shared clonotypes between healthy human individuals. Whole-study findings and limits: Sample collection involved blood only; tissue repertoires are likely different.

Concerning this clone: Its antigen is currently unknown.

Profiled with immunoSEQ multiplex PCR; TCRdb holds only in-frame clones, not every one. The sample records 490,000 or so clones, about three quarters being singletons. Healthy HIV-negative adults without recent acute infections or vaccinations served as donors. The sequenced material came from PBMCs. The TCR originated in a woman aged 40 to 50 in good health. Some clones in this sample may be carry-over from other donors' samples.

The DNA of the CDR3 is TGCGCCAGCAGCCAAGATCTGGGACTAGCGGCCAATGAGCAGTTCTTC. This translates into CASSQDLGLAANEQFF. The chain is built from TRBV4-3 and TRBJ2-1, with 11 bases aligning to TRBD2. Germline V gives CDR1 LGHNA, CDR2 YSLEER. The CDR3 runs to 16 residues. Losses at the gene ends were 0 bases for V and 6 bases for J; bases not matched to a gene: 4.